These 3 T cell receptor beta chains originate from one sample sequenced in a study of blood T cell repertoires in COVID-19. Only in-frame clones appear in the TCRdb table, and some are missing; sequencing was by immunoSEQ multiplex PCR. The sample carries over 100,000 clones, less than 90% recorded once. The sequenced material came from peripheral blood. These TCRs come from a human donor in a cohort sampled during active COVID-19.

CDR3 loop: CASSPQDRVWYGYTF. The CDR3 coding sequence is TGTGCCAGCAGTCCCCAGGACAGGGTCTGGTATGGCTACACCTTC. The rearrangement joins TRBV28 to TRBJ1-2; 8 bases fit TRBD1. Germline V CDR1 and CDR2: MDHEN, SYDVKM. The CDR3 is 15 residues long. With V trimmed by 5 bases and J by 5 bases, 10 bases remained unmatched.

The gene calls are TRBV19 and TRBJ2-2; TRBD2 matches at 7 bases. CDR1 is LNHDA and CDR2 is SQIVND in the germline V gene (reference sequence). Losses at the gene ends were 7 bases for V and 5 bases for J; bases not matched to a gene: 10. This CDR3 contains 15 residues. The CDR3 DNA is TGTGCCAGTAAATTGGCGGGAGTTGGGACCGGGGAGCTGTTTTTT. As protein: CASKLAGVGTGELFF.

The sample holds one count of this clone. CDR3 DNA sequence: TGTGCCAGCAGCCAAAAAAGGGACAGGGCTAATGAAAAACTGTTTTTT. Protein sequence: CASSQKRDRANEKLFF. The V gene is TRBV5-4, the J gene TRBJ1-4; 9 bases are a match to TRBD1. The germline CDR1 and CDR2 sequences are SGHNT and YYREEE (reference sequence). There are 16 residues in the CDR3. With 4 bases clipped from V and 3 bases from J, the junction kept 7 bases outside the gene matches.